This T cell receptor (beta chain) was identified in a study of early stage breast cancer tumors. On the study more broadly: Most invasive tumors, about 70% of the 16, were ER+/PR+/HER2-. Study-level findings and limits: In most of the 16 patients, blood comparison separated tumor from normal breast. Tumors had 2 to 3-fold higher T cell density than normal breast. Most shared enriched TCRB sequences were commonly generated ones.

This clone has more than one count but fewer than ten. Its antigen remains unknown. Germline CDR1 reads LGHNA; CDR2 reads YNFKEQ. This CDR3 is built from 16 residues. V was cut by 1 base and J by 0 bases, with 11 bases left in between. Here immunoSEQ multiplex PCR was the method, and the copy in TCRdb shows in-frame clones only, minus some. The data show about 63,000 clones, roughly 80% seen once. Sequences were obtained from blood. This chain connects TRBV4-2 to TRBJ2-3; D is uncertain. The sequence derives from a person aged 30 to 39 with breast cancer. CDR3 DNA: TGTGCCAGCAGCCAAGGGACGCCCCGAAGCACAGATACGCAGTATTTT. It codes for CASSQGTPRSTDTQYF.